This T cell receptor (beta chain) is from a study of Ad26.COV2.S vaccination and SARS-CoV-2 variants. Described treatment: about 20 received Ad26.COV2.S at low or high dose, single or two shots; several received placebo; per-sample allocation not given. All samples were drawn on day 63, counting from the first vaccine or placebo injection. This CDR3 contains 17 residues. Trimming removed 6 bases from V and 1 base from J, with 20 bases in between. CDR1 and CDR2 from the germline V gene are LNHDA and SQIVND (reference sequence). Profiled with immunoSEQ multiplex PCR; TCRdb holds only in-frame clones, not every one. The sample records about 680,000 clones, 89% being singletons. In its sample, this clone was seen once. The antigen is undetermined. Study conclusions and caveats: The study found higher spike-specific TCR breadth in vaccine than placebo recipients. Post-vaccination breadth of spike-specific CD8+ and CD4+ T cell responses was reportedly substantial. Participants given vaccine showed non-spike TCR breadth similar to that of placebo recipients.

The TCR originated in a person between 18 and 65 years old who received the Ad26.COV2.S COVID-19 vaccine or a placebo. The material was peripheral blood, obtained in a trial of Ad26.COV2.S vaccine versus placebo. The chain recombines TRBV19 with TRBJ2-3, with TRBD2 as a possible D gene (6 bases). CDR3 protein: CASSIWLGGVRTDTQYF. CDR3 DNA sequence: TGTGCCAGTAGCATTTGGCTGGGGGGAGTACGCACAGATACGCAGTATTTT.